One and the same sample provided the 8 T cell receptor beta chains below, sequenced in a study of cytomegalovirus exposure and HLA in healthy donors. PCR was performed using 60 Vbeta and 13 Jbeta primers. Some clones are missing from TCRdb's copy, which holds only in-frame ones; the method was immunoSEQ multiplex PCR. Here the sample spans fewer than 200,000 clones, more than 70% being singletons. Sequencing was performed on PBMCs. These receptors all come from a male donor in good health and CMV-seronegative.

The chain links TRBV5-6 to TRBJ1-2; D is undetermined. Germline CDR1 is SGHDT and CDR2 is YYEEEE. V was shortened by 2 bases and J by 7 bases, with 6 bases between the two germline ends. This CDR3 comprises 11 residues. Written as DNA, the CDR3 is TGTGCCAGCAGCTTCCGGGTTGGCTACACCTTC. Translation gives CASSFRVGYTF.

The CDR3 sequence: CASSPRAPGDLGPQHF. The CDR3 DNA is TGTGCCAGCTCGCCCCGGGCCCCAGGGGACCTTGGGCCCCAGCATTTT. V is TRBV18 and J is TRBJ1-5; tentatively, D is TRBD1 (6 bases). Trimming pared 6 bases from V and 9 bases from J, leaving 24 bases between. Germline CDR1 is KGHSH and CDR2 is LQKENI. This CDR3 is 16 amino acids long.

The J gene is TRBJ2-5, the V gene TRBV28; 9 positions match TRBD2. Trimming took 3 bases from V and 5 from J; bases not matched to a gene: 1. This CDR3 has 13 residues. The germline V gene has CDR1 MDHEN and CDR2 SYDVKM. CDR3: CASSFGLAETQYF. The CDR3, as DNA: TGTGCCAGCAGTTTCGGACTAGCGGAGACCCAGTACTTC.

This clone has just a few counts. The chain combines TRBV7-8 with TRBJ1-2; unclear D gene. Germline values: CDR1 SGHVS, CDR2 FQNEAQ. The CDR3 loop spans 15 amino acids. V was trimmed by 5 bases and J by 0 bases, leaving 13 bases between them. The CDR3: CASSTRAEPNYGYTF. The CDR3 nucleotides are TGTGCCAGCAGCACTCGAGCGGAACCTAACTATGGCTACACCTTC.

The chain combines TRBV18 with TRBJ2-7, with TRBD2 matching over 10 bases. CDR3 length: 18 residues. The germline gives CDR1 KGHSH, CDR2 LQKENI. Trimming removed 3 bases from V and 2 bases from J; junction bases left unmatched: 13. CDR3 nucleotides: TGTGCCAGCTCACCGAGCGGACTAGCGGAACGGCCGACCTACGAGCAGTACTTC. Residues: CASSPSGLAERPTYEQYF.

The rearrangement uses TRBV25-1 and TRBJ2-7, with 9 bases identical to TRBD2. Germline assignment: CDR1 MGHDK and CDR2 SYGVNS. V lost 6 bases and J lost 3; bases outside the gene matches: 12. This CDR3 region has 16 residues. CDR3 residues: CASSPGASGAHYEQYF. CDR3 DNA sequence: TGTGCCAGCAGCCCCGGGGCTAGCGGGGCTCACTACGAGCAGTACTTC.

This clone was found once. The genes are TRBV6-5 and TRBJ1-2; D unresolved. Germline CDR1 and CDR2: MNHEY and SVGAGI. This CDR3 is built from 13 residues. V was cut by 7 bases and J by 4 bases, with 13 bases left in between. This CDR3 reads CASTGLRGYGYTF. The CDR3 region has the DNA TGTGCCAGCACTGGGCTTCGGGGCTATGGCTACACCTTC.

CDR3 bases: TGTGCCAGCAGCTTAGCGCCACTAGCGGGGGACTCTGGGGCCAACGTCCTGACTTTC. Its translation: CASSLAPLAGDSGANVLTF. The chain uses TRBV11-1 and TRBJ2-6; 11 positions match TRBD2. Germline V gives CDR1 SGHAT, CDR2 FQDESV (reference sequence). The CDR3 is 19 residues long. Trimming removed 0 bases from V and 0 bases from J; junction bases left unmatched: 4.